This TCR beta chain was sequenced during a study of spatial heterogeneity in lung cancer. Germline V gene lookup returns CDR1 MNHEY and CDR2 SVGAGI. The CDR3 is 15 residues long. The V end lost 5 bases, the J end lost 4 bases, and 17 bases lay between the germline ends. TCRdb re-called the 5' RACE reads with MiXCR, one entry per CDR3 protein. The sample yields 9,000 to 13,000 distinct CDR3 sequences, 6.3% seen once. Time point in this sample: sample taken at primary tumor resection. Untreated early-stage non-small cell lung cancer patients, roughly 72 in total, were the donors. The authors sequenced whole RNA from tumor, nontumor lung or frozen PBMC without sorting. This clonotype is classed as medium-sized (0.01 to 0.1%).

This chain connects TRBV6-5 to TRBJ1-1; D call uncertain. The sequence came from a male donor with early-stage non-small cell lung cancer. The specimen was PBMCs, collected at surgery. CDR3 in amino acids: CASSGHAGIPTEAFF. The CDR3 DNA reads TGTGCCAGCAGTGGCCACGCCGGGATCCCCACTGAAGCTTTCTTT.